This paragraph covers one T cell receptor (beta chain) sequence. Its antigen is still unknown. Measured with immunoSEQ multiplex PCR; TCRdb has only the in-frame clones, and not every one. The repertoire holds some 22,000 clones, with roughly 83% as singletons. The CDR3 loop spans 14 amino acids. V was cut by 5 bases and J by 7 bases, with 18 bases left in between. Germline CDR1 and CDR2: SGHAT and FQNNGV. This sample was taken from a study of T cells in localized non-small cell lung cancer. Study results and limitations: Appearance in adjacent lung was seen for a median around 60 of the top 100 tumor clones. Because sequencing included only one region (of the tumor), heterogeneity remains possible. There was an association of higher blood T cell density with longer overall survival.

The TCR originated in a man between 40 and 70 years old with stage I lung adenocarcinoma. The chain links TRBV11-2 to TRBJ2-7; a possible D gene is TRBD1 (5 bases). The specimen comprised peripheral blood, sampled before any cancer treatment. The CDR3 sequence: CASSPGNLGWEQYF. CDR3 sequence (DNA): TGTGCCAGCAGCCCAGGGAACCTTGGTTGGGAGCAGTACTTC.